These 28 T cell receptor beta chains came from one sample sequenced in a study of T cell responses to AZD1222 COVID-19 vaccine. TCRdb's table, derived via immunoSEQ multiplex PCR, lists solely in-frame clones and lacks some. The table has about 100,000 clones, more than 70% seen once. The sequencing here drew on peripheral blood, taken on day 0 of MenACWY control vaccination. The source is an adult in good health.

The V call is TRBV2, the J call TRBJ2-2; 7 bases line up with TRBD2. The trim removed 2 bases at V and 6 bases at J, leaving 15 bases unmatched. The germline gives CDR1 SNHLY, CDR2 FYNNEI. This CDR3 has 18 residues. This chain's CDR3 is CASSESNSGREGAGELFF. CDR3 bases: TGTGCCAGCAGTGAATCAAATTCAGGGAGGGAGGGCGCCGGGGAGCTGTTTTTT.

V and J are TRBV7-2 and TRBJ1-3; D is uncertain. In germline, CDR1 is SGHTA, CDR2 FQGNSA. The length of the CDR3 is 14 residues. Trimming shortened V by 2 bases and J by 4 bases, and 9 bases separated the two germline ends. The CDR3 sequence: CASSLTGRGNTIYF. As DNA, the CDR3 is TGTGCCAGCAGCTTAACGGGGAGGGGAAACACCATATATTTT.

The chain uses TRBV9 and TRBJ1-3; 7 bases match TRBD1. Germline assignment: CDR1 SGDLS and CDR2 YYNGEE. CDR3 size: 16 residues. With 0 bases clipped from V and 5 bases from J, the junction kept 8 bases outside the gene matches. The CDR3 reads CASSVEATGARNTIYF. CDR3 sequence (DNA): TGTGCCAGCAGCGTAGAGGCTACAGGGGCGAGAAACACCATATATTTT.

The V and J genes are TRBV4-3 and TRBJ2-1, with TRBD1 as a possible D gene (6 bases). This CDR3 has 13 residues. Germline assignment: CDR1 LGHNA and CDR2 YSLEER. Between the trimmed V and J ends, which lost 1 base and 9 bases, there was a span of 10 bases. CDR3 protein: CASSQVQGFEQFF. Here the CDR3 DNA reads TGCGCCAGCAGCCAAGTACAGGGCTTTGAGCAGTTCTTC.

This rearrangement joins TRBV5-8 to TRBJ1-1; D is perhaps TRBD1 (6 bases). V lost 4 bases, J lost 4 bases, and 17 bases lay in between. From germline, CDR1 is SGHTS and CDR2 YDEGEE. This CDR3 is built from 15 residues. The CDR3 here is CASSSGTWLATEAFF. DNA for the CDR3: TGTGCCAGCAGCAGCGGGACATGGCTTGCCACTGAAGCTTTCTTT.

The chain uses TRBV5-1 and TRBJ1-3; a weak D match, TRBD1 (6 bases). Germline CDR1 SGHRS, CDR2 YFSETQ. V was shortened by 2 bases and J by 2 bases, with 14 bases between the two germline ends. CDR3 length: 16 amino acids. DNA for the CDR3: TGCGCCAGCAGCTTAGAGGCAGCAGGGGCTGGAAACACCATATATTTT. Translating it yields CASSLEAAGAGNTIYF.

The chain joins TRBV28 to TRBJ1-5; D remains unclear. This CDR3 has 14 residues. Germline CDR1 reads MDHEN; CDR2 reads SYDVKM. Trimming took off 3 bases at V and 7 bases at J, with 13 bases between the two ends. CDR3 bases: TGTGCCAGCAGTTTCCCAAGCGACGGGCAGCCCCAGCATTTT. This sequence encodes CASSFPSDGQPQHF.

This clone was counted only a few times. The J gene is TRBJ2-7, the V gene TRBV5-1; possibly TRBD1 for D (6 bases). CDR3 length: 15 amino acids. V dropped 4 bases and J dropped 2 bases, with 16 bases sitting between them. CDR1 and CDR2 (germline): SGHRS, YFSETQ. This CDR3 is CASSIGQPTTYEQYF. DNA for the CDR3: TGCGCCAGCAGCATAGGACAGCCGACCACCTACGAGCAGTACTTC. The whole variable domain, remainder taken from reference TRBV5-1 and TRBJ2-7, is KAGVTQTPRYLIKTRGQQVTLSCSPISGHRSVSWYQQTPGQGLQFLFEYFSETQRNKGNFPGRFSGRQFSNSRSEMNVSTLELGDSALYLCASSIGQPTTYEQYFGPGTRLTVT.

The chain uses TRBV4-3 and TRBJ2-3; D is uncertain. Deletions cut 0 bases from V and 6 bases from J, with 7 bases between. The CDR3 sequence is 13 residues long. The germline gives CDR1 LGHNA, CDR2 YSLEER. The DNA of the CDR3 is TGCGCCAGCAGCCAAGAGTCTTGGGATACGCAGTATTTT. This encodes CASSQESWDTQYF.

The rearrangement links TRBV11-3 to TRBJ1-1, with 7 bases identical to TRBD1. The CDR3 runs to 12 residues. J was trimmed by 10 bases and V by 5 bases; bases with no gene match: 7. CDR1 is SGHNT and CDR2 is YENEEA in the germline V gene. The CDR3 region has the DNA TGTGCCAGCAGCGCTTCAGGGGGGAGAGCTTTCTTT. Amino acids: CASSASGGRAFF.

On this clone: The junction does not match germline at one end; this may be a read error. This chain connects TRBV7-2 to TRBJ2-7; 12 nucleotides line up with TRBD2. Germline CDR1 is SGHTA and CDR2 is FQGNSA. CDR3 length: 17 amino acids. The CDR3 is CASSLGGTSGYSYVQYF. The CDR3 nucleotides read TGTGCCAGCAGCTTAGGGGGGACTAGCGGGTACTCCTACGTGCAGTACTTC.

The chain combines TRBV10-3 with TRBJ2-1; D uncertain. The CDR3 extends over 11 amino acids. Germline assignment: CDR1 ENHRY and CDR2 SYGVKD. The V and J ends lost 1 base and 5 bases respectively, with 0 bases between them. CDR3 region: CAISEYNEQFF. The CDR3 DNA reads as TGTGCCATCAGTGAGTACAATGAGCAGTTCTTC.

The V call is TRBV28, the J call TRBJ1-5; possible D gene TRBD1, 5 bases. Trimming cost V 3 bases and J 7 bases, with 16 bases left between them. Germline V gene sequence: CDR1 MDHEN, CDR2 SYDVKM. The CDR3 is 15 residues long. CDR3 sequence (DNA): TGTGCCAGCAGTTTTGTCGGGGGTATGGGGCAGCCCCAGCATTTT. Its translation: CASSFVGGMGQPQHF.

The chain joins TRBV7-9 to TRBJ1-2; no firm D call. The CDR3 spans 14 residues. V was cut by 1 base and J by 4 bases, with 10 bases left in between. The germline gives CDR1 SEHNR, CDR2 FQNEAQ (reference sequence). CDR3 residues: CASSLVVGPYGYTF. The CDR3 DNA follows: TGTGCCAGCAGCTTAGTGGTAGGCCCCTATGGCTACACCTTC.

J is TRBJ1-2 and V is TRBV5-6, with TRBD1 matching 8 bases. The junction had 10 bases not matched to a gene; V was cut back by 10 bases and J by 8 bases. The CDR3 has 12 amino acids. Germline CDR1 and CDR2: SGHDT and YYEEEE. CDR3 sequence reads: CASDRARRGYTF. DNA of the CDR3: TGTGCCTCGGACAGGGCGAGACGGGGCTACACCTTC. Together with reference TRBV5-6 and TRBJ1-2, the CDR3 gives the full variable domain: DAGVTQSPTHLIKTRGQQVTLRCSPKSGHDTVSWYQQALGQGPQFIFQYYEEEERQRGNFPDRFSGHQFPNYSSELNVNALLLGDSALYLCASDRARRGYTFGSGTRLTVV.

The table lists this clone with a few counts. This chain uses TRBV7-9 with TRBJ2-7, with TRBD1 identical over 8 bases. The ends lost 7 bases at V and 5 bases at J; junction bases unmatched: 7. The CDR3 contains 13 residues. Germline CDR1 reads SEHNR; CDR2 reads FQNEAQ (reference sequence). This CDR3 is CASTWTGPNEQYF. The CDR3 nucleotides read TGTGCCAGCACTTGGACAGGGCCAAACGAGCAGTACTTC.

The gene calls are TRBV7-3 and TRBJ2-2; 9 positions agree with TRBD1. The junction had 4 bases not matched to a gene; V was cut back by 1 base and J by 1 base. The CDR3 covers 17 residues. CDR1 SGHTA and CDR2 FQGTGA come from the germline V gene. The CDR3 DNA reads TGTGCCAGCAGCTTAAGGGTGGGACAGGGGAACACCGGGGAGCTGTTTTTT. This translates into CASSLRVGQGNTGELFF.

The genes are TRBV11-2 and TRBJ1-3, with D unresolved. Germline V lookup: CDR1 SGHAT, CDR2 FQNNGV. Trimming removed 3 bases at V and 0 bases at J, with 9 bases between. This CDR3 is 15 amino acids long. CDR3 DNA: TGTGCCAGCAGCTTGCAGGTAGACTCTGGAAACACCATATATTTT. This encodes CASSLQVDSGNTIYF.

The J gene is TRBJ1-1, the V gene TRBV25-1, with D unresolved. This CDR3 contains 13 residues. V was clipped by 1 base and J by 1 base, with 4 bases between them. Germline lookup yields CDR1 MGHDK and CDR2 SYGVNS. The DNA of the CDR3 is TGTGCCAGCAGTGAATTGCCGAACACTGAAGCTTTCTTT. This encodes CASSELPNTEAFF.

The chain has TRBV6-2 or TRBV6-3 and TRBJ2-3; TRBD2 is a possible D gene (6 bases). The V gene lost 0 bases and the J gene lost 1 base, with 14 bases spanning the gap. Germline-derived CDR1 and CDR2 are MNHEY and SVGEGT. This CDR3 has 17 amino acids. CDR3 nucleotides: TGTGCCAGCAGTTACTCGCAGGGAGGACCTGGCACAGATACGCAGTATTTT. Translated: CASSYSQGGPGTDTQYF.

The rearrangement joins TRBV5-1 to TRBJ2-7; D tentatively reads TRBD1 or TRBD2 (6 bases each). The germline V gene encodes CDR1 SGHRS and CDR2 YFSETQ. The CDR3 runs to 15 residues. V gave up 5 bases and J gave up 3 bases, with 18 bases separating them. The CDR3 region has the DNA TGCGCCAGCAGGTCAGAATTTCGGGGGCGCTACGAGCAGTACTTC. This codes for CASRSEFRGRYEQYF.

V is TRBV3-1 (or the pseudogene TRBV3-2) and J is TRBJ2-3; D is perhaps TRBD1 (6 bases). Germline CDR1 LGHDT, CDR2 YNNKEL (reference sequence). Between the trimmed V and J ends, which lost 4 bases and 4 bases, there was a span of 9 bases. The CDR3 sequence is 13 residues long. The CDR3 loop is CASSPRQADTQYF. The CDR3, as DNA: TGTGCCAGCAGCCCCCGACAGGCAGATACGCAGTATTTT.

This clone was counted a single time. The chain joins TRBV18 to TRBJ1-2, with a weak D call TRBD1 (5 bases). With 3 bases removed from V and 0 bases from J, the gap between germline ends came to 23 bases. The CDR3 is made up of 19 amino acids. Germline V gene data show CDR1 as KGHSH and CDR2 as LQKENI. For the CDR3, the DNA is TGTGCCAGCTCACCCAGGGAGTTCCGGGCAGGGCAGACTAACTATGGCTACACCTTC. This sequence encodes CASSPREFRAGQTNYGYTF.

The chain carries TRBV6-5 and TRBJ2-2, with TRBD2 matching over 8 bases. This CDR3 has 15 residues. Germline V lookup: CDR1 MNHEY, CDR2 SVGAGI. Germline trimming cut 2 bases from V and 6 bases from J; bases unmatched to any gene: 5. The CDR3 spells CASSYSGSTAGELFF. As DNA, the CDR3 is TGTGCCAGCAGTTACAGCGGGAGTACTGCCGGGGAGCTGTTTTTT.

The chain uses TRBV6-1 and TRBJ1-2, with a possible D match to TRBD1 (5 bases). Trimming removed 0 bases at V and 3 bases at J, with 5 bases between. Germline V gives CDR1 MNHNS, CDR2 SASEGT. The CDR3 is 13 residues long. In DNA form, the CDR3 reads TGTGCCAGCAGTGAAGCAGGGGACTATGGCTACACCTTC. Its translation is CASSEAGDYGYTF.

The chain carries TRBV7-2 and TRBJ1-2; 10 bases align to TRBD1. V lost 4 bases to trimming and J lost 4 bases; unmatched junction nucleotides: 9. Germline CDR1 reads SGHTA; CDR2 reads FQGNSA. CDR3 size: 16 residues. The CDR3, as DNA: TGTGCCAGCAGCTCACGACCGGGACAGGGGAGCTATGGCTACACCTTC. Protein sequence: CASSSRPGQGSYGYTF.

The chain couples TRBV19 to TRBJ2-1, with 15 bases lining up with TRBD2. CDR1 and CDR2 from the germline V gene are LNHDA and SQIVND (reference sequence). The length of the CDR3 is 15 residues. J gave up 7 bases and V 3 bases, and 1 base lay outside the gene matches. In DNA, the CDR3 is TGTGCCAGTAGTATGGGGACTAGCGGGAGGAATGAGCAGTTCTTC. Protein: CASSMGTSGRNEQFF.

The CDR3 spells CASSHTQGGGGYTF. Here the CDR3 DNA reads TGCGCCAGCAGCCACACCCAGGGAGGTGGTGGCTACACCTTC. V usage is TRBV4-3 and J usage is TRBJ1-2; D is possibly TRBD1 (5 bases). Between the trimmed V and J ends, which lost 3 bases and 7 bases, there was a span of 15 bases. This CDR3 region has 14 residues. Germline V gives CDR1 LGHNA, CDR2 YSLEER.